These T cell receptor beta chains were read from a single sample in a study of shared clonotypes between healthy human individuals. TCRdb's copy holds only in-frame clones and misses some; the assay was immunoSEQ multiplex PCR. Of around 1.5 million clones in the sample, 95% to 99% are singletons; the top ten hold around 0.45%. Sample: naive CD4+ T cells sorted from blood. The receptors come from a man aged 25 to 40 in good health. CDR3s include the opening cysteine and the closing phenylalanine or tryptophan. Each record gives: V gene, D gene, J gene, clone size, CDR3 DNA, CDR3 protein. The D gene is left open where the match is weak. Size is stated for part of the rows, as once, few or many counts, or as a class when the clone is expanded.

TRBV19,NA,TRBJ2-1,NA,TGTGCCAGTAGTTTGTGGACAGACGATAACAATGAGCAGTTCTTC,CASSLWTDDNNEQFF
TRBV15,NA,TRBJ1-2,NA,TGTGCCACCAGCAGAGATCAAGCTAACTATGGCTACACCTTC,CATSRDQANYGYTF
TRBV7-9,NA,TRBJ1-3,NA,TGTGCCAGCACCCCTGGCTACGCCCTCTCTGGAAACACCATATATTTT,CASTPGYALSGNTIYF
TRBV7-3,NA,TRBJ2-5,NA,TGTGCCAGCAGCTTAAGTGGGGGAGAGACCCAGTACTTC,CASSLSGGETQYF
TRBV10-1,NA,TRBJ2-7,NA,TGCGCCAGCAGTGCTCGGGGAGCCGAGCAGTACTTC,CASSARGAEQYF
TRBV11-3,NA,TRBJ2-7,NA,TGTGCCAGCAGTACAGGGAGAGAGGACTACGAGCAGTACTTC,CASSTGREDYEQYF
TRBV4-1,NA,TRBJ2-6,NA,TGCGCCAGCAGCCAAGATATTGCGCCGCGGGCCGGGGCCAACGTCCTGACTTTC,CASSQDIAPRAGANVLTF
TRBV6-4,TRBD2,TRBJ2-2,NA,TGTGCCAGCAGCCACATAGCGGGAGGGCCAACCGGGGAGCTGTTTTTT,CASSHIAGGPTGELFF
TRBV4-1,NA,TRBJ2-7,NA,TGCGCCAGCAGCCAGACCGACAGACTTGCCTACGAGCAGTACTTC,CASSQTDRLAYEQYF
TRBV6-5,NA,TRBJ1-2,once,TGTGCCAGCAGTTACTCGAGGGGCCCGATCGGGGCGGGCTACACCTTC,CASSYSRGPIGAGYTF
TRBV30,TRBD1,TRBJ1-5,NA,TGTGCCTGGAGTGCCGGGACAGGTGTTAGCAATCAGCCCCAGCATTTT,CAWSAGTGVSNQPQHF
TRBV6-5,TRBD1,TRBJ1-4,NA,TGTGCCAGCAGACCCGGGACAGGGAATGAAAAACTGTTTTTT,CASRPGTGNEKLFF
TRBV20-1,NA,TRBJ2-7,NA,TGCAGTGCTCCTCGGGCTTACGAGCAGTACTTC,CSAPRAYEQYF
TRBV9,NA,TRBJ1-5,NA,TGTGCCAGCAGCTCGGGGCGTCAGCCCCAGCATTTT,CASSSGRQPQHF
TRBV5-1,TRBD2,TRBJ2-3,NA,TGCGCCAGCAGCCTAAGGGGTGGCGCGGGAGGCGATACGCAGTATTTT,CASSLRGGAGGDTQYF
TRBV18,TRBD1,TRBJ1-1,NA,TGTGCCAGCTCACAGGGGGCGAATACTGAAGCTTTCTTT,CASSQGANTEAFF
TRBV28,NA,TRBJ1-2,NA,TGTGCCAGCAGTTTTGCATATGGCTACACCTTC,CASSFAYGYTF
TRBV12-5,TRBD2,TRBJ2-3,NA,TGTGCTAGTGGTGCCGGGACTAGCGGCACAGATACGCAGTATTTT,CASGAGTSGTDTQYF
TRBV7-2,NA,TRBJ2-7,NA,TGTGCCAGCAGCTTATTTGGTTTTGGTTACGAGCAGTACTTC,CASSLFGFGYEQYF
TRBV28,NA,TRBJ2-5,NA,TGTGCCAGCAGTCCCAAAGAGACCCAGTACTTC,CASSPKETQYF
TRBV6-1,NA,TRBJ2-5,NA,TGTGCCAGTAACCGACTACCGCCCGGGGAGACCCAGTACTTC,CASNRLPPGETQYF
TRBV27,TRBD2,TRBJ2-3,NA,TGTGCCAGCAGTTTATCGCGACTAGCCCTCACAGATACGCAGTATTTT,CASSLSRLALTDTQYF
TRBV18,NA,TRBJ1-1,NA,TGTGCCAGCTCACCTCGGGACATTAACACTGAAGCTTTCTTT,CASSPRDINTEAFF
TRBV5-1,NA,TRBJ2-2,NA,TGCGCCAGCAGCTTGGTGTCCGGGGAGCTGTTTTTT,CASSLVSGELFF
TRBV28,NA,TRBJ1-5,NA,TGTGCCAGCCGGGACGGGAACATGGGGGGGCATCAGCCCCAGCATTTT,CASRDGNMGGHQPQHF
TRBV5-1,TRBD2,TRBJ2-1,NA,TGCGCCAGCAGCCCCATGTTACTAGCGGCGAACAATGAGCAGTTCTTC,CASSPMLLAANNEQFF
TRBV7-9,NA,TRBJ1-2,NA,TGTGCCAGCAGACCTAAATCCCCAGGCGACTATGGCTACACCTTC,CASRPKSPGDYGYTF
TRBV4-1,TRBD1,TRBJ1-2,NA,TGCGCCAGCAGCTGGGACAGGGGGTTTAGTAATGGCTACACCTTC,CASSWDRGFSNGYTF
TRBV4-1,NA,TRBJ2-1,NA,TGCGCCAGCAGCCAAGATTTGCGGGACTCGTTCGGCTCCTACAATGAGCAGTTCTTC,CASSQDLRDSFGSYNEQFF
TRBV5-4,NA,TRBJ2-2,NA,TGTGCCAGCAGCCCCCCCGGCGGAGTCGGGGAGCTGTTTTTT,CASSPPGGVGELFF
TRBV7-2,NA,TRBJ2-7,NA,TGTGCCAGCAGCTTAACGGGAGAACGATCCTACGAGCAGTACTTC,CASSLTGERSYEQYF
TRBV15,NA,TRBJ1-4,once,TGTGCCACCAGCAGTGTCAGTGGATCAGTAAAACTGTTTTTT,CATSSVSGSVKLFF
TRBV29-1,TRBD2,TRBJ2-3,NA,TGCAGCGTTGACCGAGAGGGAGGACTAGCGGGACAAGATACGCAGTATTTT,CSVDREGGLAGQDTQYF
TRBV11-3,NA,TRBJ2-3,NA,TGTGCCAGCAGCTCTGACCGTGGGGGTACGCAGTATTTT,CASSSDRGGTQYF
TRBV5-1,NA,TRBJ1-5,NA,TGCGCCAGCAGCTTGGGACTCGATAGCAATCAGCCCCAGCATTTT,CASSLGLDSNQPQHF
TRBV6-5,NA,TRBJ1-2,NA,TGTGCCAGCATAAACTTTAGGGGCCTGAACTATGGCTACACCTTC,CASINFRGLNYGYTF
TRBV5-4,TRBD1,TRBJ2-7,NA,TGTGCCAGCGGCCAGGGGGTGGGGCCCTACGAGCAGTACTTC,CASGQGVGPYEQYF
TRBV5-1,TRBD2,TRBJ2-1,NA,TGCGCCAGCTGTCCCACCGGGACTAGTTACAATGAGCAGTTCTTC,CASCPTGTSYNEQFF
TRBV5-4,TRBD2,TRBJ2-7,NA,TGTGCCAGCACCCTAGCGGGAGTGTCCCACGAGCAGTACTTC,CASTLAGVSHEQYF
TRBV6-1,NA,TRBJ1-3,NA,TGTGCCGAGAGGGGGGCTGGAAACACCATATATTTT,CAERGAGNTIYF
TRBV7-8,NA,TRBJ1-1,NA,TGTGCCAGCAGCTTAGATTCTGGGTCGGGGCCTGAAGCTTTCTTT,CASSLDSGSGPEAFF
TRBV11-2,TRBD2,TRBJ2-7,once,TGTGCCAGCAGCCGAATATCGAGACTAGCGGGAGCCCCCTACGAGCAGTACTTC,CASSRISRLAGAPYEQYF
TRBV5-1,NA,TRBJ2-2,NA,TGCGCCAGCAGCGTAATGAGGCAATTACGATCTTCCACCGGGGAGCTGTTTTTT,CASSVMRQLRSSTGELFF
TRBV6-5,NA,TRBJ2-2,NA,TGTGCCAGCAGTTACGGGACCTTGGCCGGGGAGCTGTTTTTT,CASSYGTLAGELFF
TRBV4-2,NA,TRBJ2-7,NA,TGTGCCAGCAGCCCAGCGAGGGGGTCGTCCTCCTACGAGCAGTACTTC,CASSPARGSSSYEQYF
TRBV29-1,NA,TRBJ2-7,NA,TGCAGCGTTAGATTAGCGGTACCCTTCTACGAGCAGTACTTC,CSVRLAVPFYEQYF
TRBV9,NA,TRBJ2-2,NA,TGTGCCAGCAGCGCCACAAGTTTCGCCGGGGAGCTGTTTTTT,CASSATSFAGELFF
TRBV5-1,NA,TRBJ2-7,NA,TGCGCCAGCAGCTTGGGACGGTTAGGTGGCGAGCAGTACTTC,CASSLGRLGGEQYF
TRBV9,TRBD1,TRBJ1-2,NA,TGTGCCAGCACCCCGCGGACAGGGGGCGTCTATGGCTACACCTTC,CASTPRTGGVYGYTF
TRBV6-1,NA,TRBJ1-5,NA,TGTGCCAGCAGTGCCTGGACCAGCAATCAGCCCCAGCATTTT,CASSAWTSNQPQHF
TRBV10-3,NA,TRBJ2-4,NA,TGTGCCATCAGTGAGGGTAAAAACATTCAGTACTTC,CAISEGKNIQYF
TRBV5-4,TRBD2,TRBJ2-1,NA,TGTGCCAGCGGAAAGGGTTCAGCGGGAGGGCCATACAATGAGCAGTTCTTC,CASGKGSAGGPYNEQFF
TRBV7-9,NA,TRBJ2-3,NA,TGTGCCAGCAGCTTAGCCGGGGGCGGAAATACGCAGTATTTT,CASSLAGGGNTQYF
TRBV28,TRBD2,TRBJ2-7,NA,TGTGCCAGCAAACCGGGGGGGGCTTACGAGCAGTACTTC,CASKPGGAYEQYF